This T cell receptor (beta chain) was recovered during a study of beta chain features in type 1 diabetes. Study-wide context: Sorted cells from all samples, numbering roughly 100 million, were examined. General observations from the study: TCRB CDR3 length was moderately but significantly reduced in all four CD4+ subsets of Type 1 diabetes patients.

Deletions cut 0 bases from V and 9 bases from J, with 12 bases between. The CDR3 spans 15 residues. Germline CDR1 LNHNV, CDR2 YYDKDF (reference sequence). The isolated RNA, all of it, was reverse transcribed, so expressed TCRB transcripts were what got sequenced. Average reads for naive, central memory and regulatory T cell samples were about 4 million. Profiled with immunoSEQ multiplex PCR; TCRdb holds only in-frame clones, not every one. This sample has about 620,000 clones, with about 14% found just once. As for this clone: The antigen is undetermined.

This sequence was found in a man younger than 30 in good health. The sample consisted of naive CD4+ T cells from blood. This chain joins TRBV15 and TRBJ1-6; tentative D call: TRBD1 (5 bases). DNA for the CDR3: TGTGCCACCAGCAGAGATCAGGGATTTGGTTCACCCCTCCACTTT. This gives the protein CATSRDQGFGSPLHF.